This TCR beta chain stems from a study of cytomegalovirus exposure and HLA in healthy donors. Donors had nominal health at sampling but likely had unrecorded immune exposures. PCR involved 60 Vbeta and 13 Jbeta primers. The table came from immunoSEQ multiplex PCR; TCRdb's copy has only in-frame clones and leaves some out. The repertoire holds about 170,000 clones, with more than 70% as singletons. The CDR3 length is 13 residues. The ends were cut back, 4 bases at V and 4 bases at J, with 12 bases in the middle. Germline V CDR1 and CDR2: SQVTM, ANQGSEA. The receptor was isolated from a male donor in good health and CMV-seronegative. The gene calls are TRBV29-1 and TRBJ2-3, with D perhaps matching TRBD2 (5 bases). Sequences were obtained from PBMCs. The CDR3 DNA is TGCAGCGTTGTGCGGGCTGGGGCAGATACGCAGTATTTT. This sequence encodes CSVVRAGADTQYF.